This T cell receptor beta chain appears in the sequencing data of a study of T cells in Graves' hyperthyroidism and ophthalmopathy. Study results and caveats: Most thyroid-expanded clonotypes above 0.001 were also found in blood.

This clonotype was counted between two and nine times. Antigen specificity is unknown. RNA transcripts provided the source from which TCR beta CDR3 regions were amplified. TCR CDR3 regions were first amplified by RT-PCR with HTBI primers. A single record per CDR3 protein comes from TCRdb applying MiXCR to the multiplex PCR reads. The sample records under 350,000 distinct CDR3 sequences, roughly a fifth being singletons. The authors took PBMCs from 9.5 to 10 ml fresh peripheral blood. The trim removed 1 base at V and 4 bases at J, leaving 6 bases unmatched. CDR3 length equals 17 residues. Germline V CDR1 and CDR2: SEHNR, FQNEAQ (reference sequence).

The sequenced sample consisted of blood. This chain joins TRBV7-9 and TRBJ2-3, with 12 positions matching TRBD2. The sequence came from a woman aged 45 to 65 with Graves' hyperthyroidism. CDR3 nucleotide sequence: TGTGCCAGCAGCTTAGGGTCACTAGCGGGGGGATCAGATACGCAGTATTTT. This translates into CASSLGSLAGGSDTQYF.